The T cell receptor (beta chain) described here comes from a study of cytotoxic CD8 clonotypes in ibrutinib-treated CLL. Study-wide background: Once treatment had gone on for a median of 12 months, range 6 to 36, response samples were drawn.

As regards this clone: Its specificity is unknown.

With 4 bases removed from V and 5 bases from J, the gap between germline ends came to 19 bases. The CDR3 runs 16 residues. The germline V gene encodes CDR1 SGHRS and CDR2 YFSETQ. The repertoire was sequenced with immunoSEQ multiplex PCR; TCRdb's copy has only in-frame clones and lacks some. In the table there are about 45,000 clones, about 70% of which are singletons. Findings and caveats of the study: Sustained-remission and progressing patients were not sampled at matched times. Clonality climbed at ibrutinib response, then dropped toward baseline at progression. Public clonotypes were uncommon and contracted or stayed stable on treatment.

This clonotype originated in a human donor with chronic lymphocytic leukemia. This specimen was PBMCs, taken after 12 months of ibrutinib treatment. This chain links TRBV5-1 with TRBJ1-5; TRBD1 might be the D (5 bases). CDR3 sequence (DNA): TGCGCCAGCAGCCCTCGACCTGGGGCCGGCGATCAGCCCCAGCATTTT. Encoded protein: CASSPRPGAGDQPQHF.